This T cell receptor (beta chain) was retrieved from a study of neurological immune-mediated disorders. The study's findings and limits: CDR3 amino acid sequences found in expanded clones were never shared across subjects, suggesting private repertoires in all groups.

The cDNA was synthesized by 5'RACE incorporating 10-nucleotide random UMIs. Every sequencing run drew on 15-18 subjects and yielded over 160 million TCR-beta sequences. TCRdb reprocessed the 5' RACE reads via MiXCR and lists one record per CDR3 protein. Among more than 55,000 distinct CDR3 sequences listed, under 30% were seen once. Looked up from germline, CDR1 is SGHVS and CDR2 is FNYEAQ. The V gene lost 2 bases and the J gene lost 5 bases, with 17 bases spanning the gap. The CDR3 is 16 residues long. Time point of the sample: technical triplicate 2. Details on this clonotype: The antigen remains undetermined.

Source material: PBMCs. The chain couples TRBV7-6 to TRBJ2-3; no definite D call. This sequence originates from a man between 60 and 75 years old with HTLV-1-associated myelopathy (HAM/TSP). The CDR3 DNA reads as TGTGCCAGCAGCTTAAGTCCGGTGGTGTCAGGAGATACGCAGTATTTT. Its translation is CASSLSPVVSGDTQYF.